This entry lists 18 T cell receptor beta chains sequenced from one sample in a study of shared clonotypes between healthy human individuals. Clones were sequenced by immunoSEQ multiplex PCR, and TCRdb holds only the in-frame ones, with some missing. In the table there are 400,000 to 600,000 clones, 70% to 80% of which are singletons. The sample comprised PBMCs. The source of these receptors is a middle-aged woman in good health. Some clones in this sample may be carry-over from other donors' samples.

In the case of this clone: Since a far larger clone is one base different, this is likely a read error. This sequence joins TRBV7-9 and TRBJ1-1, with D unclear. Germline V gives CDR1 SEHNR, CDR2 FQNEAQ (reference sequence). Between the trimmed V and J ends, which lost 2 bases and 0 bases, there was a span of 1 base. CDR3 length: 12 amino acids. The CDR3 nucleotides are TGTGCCAGCAGCTTATTGAACACTGAAGCTTTCTTT. Protein sequence: CASSLLNTEAFF. The full variable domain, its missing parts supplied by reference TRBV7-9 and TRBJ1-1, is DTGVSQNPRHKITKRGQNVTFRCDPISEHNRLYWYRQTLGQGPEFLTYFQNEAQLEKSRLLSDRFSAERPKGSFSTLEIQRTEQGDSAMYLCASSLLNTEAFFGQGTRLTVV.

The chain combines TRBV2 with TRBJ2-3; 7 nucleotides match TRBD2. This CDR3 region has 16 residues. J gave up 4 bases and V 5 bases, and 12 bases lay outside the gene matches. The V gene's germline CDR1 is SNHLY and CDR2 FYNNEI. The CDR3 spells CASSIHHAGASDTQYF. CDR3 nucleotides: TGTGCCAGCAGTATCCATCACGCGGGAGCGTCAGATACGCAGTATTTT.

V and J are TRBV27 and TRBJ2-1, with 7 bases matching TRBD1. Per germline, CDR1 MNHEY and CDR2 SMNVEV (reference sequence). The CDR3 covers 17 residues. Trimming took 1 base from V and 0 from J; bases not matched to a gene: 6. The CDR3 is CASSLYPTGVSYNEQFF. In nucleotides, the CDR3 is TGTGCCAGCAGTTTATACCCTACAGGGGTCTCCTACAATGAGCAGTTCTTC.

This clone has a single count. The gene calls are TRBV9 and TRBJ2-2, with 8 bases matching TRBD2. Germline V gene data show CDR1 as SGDLS and CDR2 as YYNGEE. V lost 7 bases to trimming and J lost 7 bases; unmatched junction nucleotides: 9. This CDR3 region has 14 residues. The CDR3, as DNA: TGTGCCAGCGGACCAGCGGGAGTAGGCGGGGAGCTGTTTTTT. Translating gives CASGPAGVGGELFF.

This chain links TRBV4-2 with TRBJ2-7, with D possibly called TRBD1 or TRBD2 (5 bases each). This CDR3 contains 15 residues. The V gene's germline CDR1 is LGHNA and CDR2 YNFKEQ. Between the trimmed V and J ends, which lost 4 bases and 5 bases, there was a span of 18 bases. CDR3 sequence: CASSLSGEGVNEQYF. CDR3 coding DNA: TGTGCCAGCAGCCTATCCGGGGAAGGGGTGAACGAGCAGTACTTC.

This chain uses TRBV5-1 with TRBJ2-2, with a weak D call TRBD1 (5 bases). This CDR3 spans 14 amino acids. Looked up from germline, CDR1 is SGHRS and CDR2 is YFSETQ. V lost 3 bases to trimming and J lost 7 bases, with 13 bases between them. The DNA of the CDR3 is TGCGCCAGCAGCTCAGCACAGGCCTACGGGGAGCTGTTTTTT. It specifies CASSSAQAYGELFF.

The gene calls are TRBV5-1 and TRBJ2-1; 12 nucleotides align to TRBD2. The CDR3 contains 15 residues. CDR1 SGHRS and CDR2 YFSETQ come from the germline V gene. V gave up 3 bases and J gave up 4 bases; unmatched junction bases: 2. The CDR3 sequence: CASSSGTSGYNEQFF. The CDR3 nucleotides are TGCGCCAGCAGCTCCGGGACTAGCGGGTACAATGAGCAGTTCTTC.

The chain employs TRBV7-9 and TRBJ2-2; D unclear. V gave up 3 bases and J gave up 6 bases, with 11 bases separating them. Germline CDR1 and CDR2: SEHNR and FQNEAQ (reference sequence). The CDR3 is 14 residues long. The CDR3 nucleotides are TGTGCCAGCAGCTTCGTGTATGCGGCCGGGGAGCTGTTTTTT. Amino acid sequence: CASSFVYAAGELFF.

The chain has TRBV15 and TRBJ2-1, with 8 bases lining up with TRBD2. The CDR3 runs to 16 residues. V shed 3 bases and J 6 bases; nucleotides not matched to a gene: 10. CDR1 is LNHNV and CDR2 is YYDKDF in the germline V gene (reference sequence). The CDR3 reads CATSSVPGLGPNEQFF. As DNA, the CDR3 is TGTGCCACCAGCAGCGTTCCGGGACTAGGTCCCAATGAGCAGTTCTTC.

This chain links TRBV5-6 with TRBJ2-7, with D maybe TRBD2 (6 bases). Germline V gene lookup returns CDR1 SGHDT and CDR2 YYEEEE. This CDR3 is built from 14 residues. V was cut by 5 bases and J by 6 bases, with 18 bases left in between. The CDR3 sequence: CASSPVGRGFEQYF. As DNA, the CDR3 is TGTGCCAGCAGTCCCGTTGGGCGGGGTTTCGAGCAGTACTTC.

Only a few counts were recorded for this clone. Within the sample, other DNA sequences also encode this same CDR3. This chain uses TRBV28 with TRBJ2-3; D is uncertain. The CDR3 runs to 13 residues. Germline V CDR1 and CDR2: MDHEN, SYDVKM. V was shortened by 5 bases and J by 0 bases, with 6 bases between the two germline ends. DNA for the CDR3: TGTGCCAGCAGTCCTCAGAGCACAGATACGCAGTATTTT. The encoded protein is CASSPQSTDTQYF.

The rearrangement links TRBV14 to TRBJ2-7; D is ambiguous. Germline V gene lookup returns CDR1 SGHDN and CDR2 FVKESK. The V end was cut by 1 base, the J end by 4 bases, with 5 bases between. This CDR3 spans 12 amino acids. Here the CDR3 DNA reads TGTGCCAGCAGCCAAGGGAATTACGAGCAGTACTTC. Protein: CASSQGNYEQYF. The complete variable domain, with remaining parts taken from reference TRBV14 and TRBJ2-7, reads EAGVTQFPSHSVIEKGQTVTLRCDPISGHDNLYWYRRVMGKEIKFLLHFVKESKQDESGMPNNRFLAERTGGTYSTLKVQPAELEDSGVYFCASSQGNYEQYFGPGTRLTVT.

The chain has TRBV9 and TRBJ2-1, with D maybe TRBD2 (6 bases). Germline V gene sequence: CDR1 SGDLS, CDR2 YYNGEE. CDR3 length: 19 amino acids. Trimming removed 0 bases at V and 1 base at J, with 20 bases between. CDR3 DNA sequence: TGTGCCAGCAGCGTAGGATCGGGCGGGGTGGGCCATTCCTACAATGAGCAGTTCTTC. It is translated as CASSVGSGGVGHSYNEQFF.

The V gene is TRBV11-2, the J gene TRBJ1-5; D remains unclear. This CDR3 is built from 13 residues. Per the germline V gene, CDR1 is SGHAT and CDR2 is FQNNGV. Trimming took off 1 base at V and 4 bases at J, with 5 bases between the two ends. The CDR3 sequence: CASSLVGNQPQHF. CDR3 bases: TGTGCCAGCAGCTTAGTTGGGAATCAGCCCCAGCATTTT.

The chain is built from TRBV7-9 and TRBJ2-7; D gene unclear. Germline assignment: CDR1 SEHNR and CDR2 FQNEAQ (reference sequence). This CDR3 region has 15 residues. V was shortened by 3 bases and J by 4 bases, with 16 bases between the two germline ends. The CDR3 DNA follows: TGTGCCAGCAGCTTCGAACAAATGGGGAATTACGAGCAGTACTTC. The encoded protein is CASSFEQMGNYEQYF.

This clone has at least ten counts. The genes are TRBV29-1 and TRBJ1-2; D unresolved. CDR1 is SQVTM and CDR2 is ANQGSEA in the germline V gene. Trimming pared 0 bases from V and 7 bases from J, leaving 9 bases between. This CDR3 spans 12 amino acids. CDR3 region: CSVEDLLSGYTF. The CDR3 DNA follows: TGCAGCGTTGAAGATCTGCTAAGTGGCTACACCTTC.

This clone appeared once. The chain has TRBV28 and TRBJ1-2; 9 nucleotides align to TRBD1. The germline V gene encodes CDR1 MDHEN and CDR2 SYDVKM. CDR3 size: 15 residues. Trimming cost V 6 bases and J 2 bases; bases outside gene matches: 7. CDR3: CASSQQGAWNYGYTF. The CDR3, as DNA: TGTGCCAGCAGCCAACAGGGGGCTTGGAACTATGGCTACACCTTC.

This chain connects TRBV29-1 to TRBJ1-1, with D possibly TRBD1 on 6 matching bases. The germline V and J ends were trimmed by 4 bases and 4 bases, with 10 bases remaining between them. The CDR3 is 12 residues long. Germline V gene lookup returns CDR1 SQVTM and CDR2 ANQGSEA. As DNA, the CDR3 is TGCAGCGTTGGTCGGACAGCCACTGAAGCTTTCTTT. Translating it yields CSVGRTATEAFF. Complete variable domain (other parts from reference TRBV29-1 and TRBJ1-1): SAVISQKPSRDICQRGTSLTIQCQVDSQVTMMFWYRQQPGQSLTLIATANQGSEATYESGFVIDKFPISRPNLTFSTLTVSNMSPEDSSIYLCSVGRTATEAFFGQGTRLTVV.